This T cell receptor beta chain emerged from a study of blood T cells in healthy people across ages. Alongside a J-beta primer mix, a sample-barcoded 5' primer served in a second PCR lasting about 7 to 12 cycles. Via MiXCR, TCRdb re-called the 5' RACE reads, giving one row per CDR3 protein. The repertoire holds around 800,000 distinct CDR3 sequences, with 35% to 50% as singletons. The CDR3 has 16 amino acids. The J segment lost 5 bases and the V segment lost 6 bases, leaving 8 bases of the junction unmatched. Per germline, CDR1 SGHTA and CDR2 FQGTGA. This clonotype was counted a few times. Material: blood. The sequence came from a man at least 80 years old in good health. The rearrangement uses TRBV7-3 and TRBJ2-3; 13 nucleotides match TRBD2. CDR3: CASRPGLAGEQDTQYF. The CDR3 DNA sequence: TGTGCCAGCAGACCCGGACTAGCGGGAGAGCAAGATACGCAGTATTTT. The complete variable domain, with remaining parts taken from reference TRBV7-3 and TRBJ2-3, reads GAGVSQTPSNKVTEKGKYVELRCDPISGHTALYWYRQSLGQGPEFLIYFQGTGAADDSGLPNDRFFAVRPEGSVSTLKIQRTERGDSAVYLCASRPGLAGEQDTQYFGPGTRLTVL.